What follows are 27 T cell receptor beta chains derived from one specimen sequenced in a study of CXCR3-negative and CXCR3-positive naive CD8 T cells. cDNA libraries for TRB were generated by 5' RACE incorporating UMI labels. TCRdb re-called the 5' RACE reads and shows each CDR3 protein once, DNA omitted. The record lists around 40,000 distinct CDR3 sequences, of which the ten most abundant hold 1.5% to 2%. Source material: naive CXCR3- CD8+ T cells from blood. The subset here: CD45RO-CCR7+CD27+CD95- naive CD8+ T cells lacking CXCR3 (TNR3-). The receptor source for this set is a human donor in good health. Some clones in this sample may be carry-over from other donors' samples.

CDR3 residues: CASSFIGRSYEQYF. The chain is built from TRBV28 and TRBJ2-7; the D call of TRBD2 rests on TCRdb alone, since no DNA is present to check it. The CDR3 is 14 residues long. Germline-derived CDR1 and CDR2 are MDHEN and SYDVKM.

The V call is TRBV4-2, the J call TRBJ2-2; TCRdb outputs TRBD2, but without DNA this stays unchecked. The CDR3 length is 17 residues. CDR1 is LGHNA, CDR2 YNFKEQ, per germline. The CDR3 spells CASSHPMAGGNTGELFF.

The chain carries TRBV29-1 and TRBJ1-1. The CDR3 spans 12 residues. CDR1 and CDR2 from the germline V gene are SQVTM and ANQGSEA. The CDR3 protein is CSPWALNTEAFF.

V usage is TRBV5-5 and J usage is TRBJ2-1; checking the TCRdb D call of TRBD1 is not possible without DNA. The germline V gene has CDR1 SGHKS and CDR2 YYEKEE (reference sequence). The CDR3 is 16 amino acids. CDR3 region: CASSPWGRSSYNEQFF. Using reference TRBV5-5 and TRBJ2-1 for the parts outside the CDR3, the full variable domain is DAGVTQSPTHLIKTRGQQVTLRCSPISGHKSVSWYQQVLGQGPQFIFQYYEKEERGRGNFPDRFSARQFPNYSSELNVNALLLGDSALYLCASSPWGRSSYNEQFFGPGTRLTVL.

J is TRBJ1-1 and V is TRBV4-2; without DNA, the TCRdb call of TRBD1 cannot be checked. Germline V lookup: CDR1 LGHNA, CDR2 YNFKEQ. The CDR3 is made up of 14 amino acids. CDR3 residues: CASSLGGEHTEAFF.

The rearrangement uses TRBV6-5 and TRBJ2-2. The CDR3 totals 16 residues. Germline loops: CDR1 MNHEY, CDR2 SVGAGI. The CDR3 spells CASSSGYETNTGELFF.

The chain employs TRBV6-5 and TRBJ2-6. The germline CDR1 and CDR2 sequences are MNHEY and SVGAGI. The CDR3 contains 15 residues. The CDR3 protein is CASSYGNSGANVLTF.

The chain employs TRBV2 and TRBJ2-7; TCRdb lists TRBD2, though no DNA is available to test this call. CDR3 length: 12 residues. The germline CDR1 and CDR2 sequences are SNHLY and FYNNEI. This CDR3 is CASGGVSYEQYF.

This chain uses TRBV9 with TRBJ1-4. Germline V CDR1 and CDR2: SGDLS, YYNGEE. This CDR3 comprises 14 residues. The CDR3: CASSVDGFDEKLFF.

The V and J genes are TRBV7-2 and TRBJ2-1; TCRdb's D gene call, TRBD1, goes unchecked for lack of DNA. This CDR3 contains 15 residues. Germline CDR1 is SGHTA and CDR2 is FQGNSA. The CDR3 protein is CASSLDRGTYNEQFF.

The gene calls are TRBV27 and TRBJ2-3. From germline, CDR1 is MNHEY and CDR2 SMNVEV (reference sequence). The length of the CDR3 is 14 residues. CDR3 sequence: CASSTRGSADTQYF.

The chain has TRBV28 and TRBJ1-5; TCRdb indicates TRBD1, and absent DNA this call remains unverified. CDR1 is MDHEN, CDR2 SYDVKM, per germline. CDR3 length: 16 amino acids. CDR3 in amino acids: CASSFFSEGGNQPQHF.

CDR3 region: CASHGGDQPQHF. The chain couples TRBV6-5 to TRBJ1-5. This CDR3 spans 12 amino acids. Germline V lookup: CDR1 MNHEY, CDR2 SVGAGI.

CDR3 protein: CASSSGLAAFYNEQFF. This sequence joins TRBV7-8 and TRBJ2-1; the D call from TCRdb, TRBD2, cannot be confirmed without DNA. The CDR3 contains 16 residues. Germline loops: CDR1 SGHVS, CDR2 FQNEAQ.

This rearrangement joins TRBV7-8 to TRBJ1-5; checking the TCRdb D call of TRBD1 is not possible without DNA. The germline V gene encodes CDR1 SGHVS and CDR2 FQNEAQ. The CDR3 sequence is 15 residues long. CDR3: CASSFADSSNQPQHF. Supplemented by reference TRBV7-8 and TRBJ1-5, the full variable domain reads GAGVSQSPRYKVAKRGQDVALRCDPISGHVSLFWYQQALGQGPEFLTYFQNEAQLDKSGLPSDRFFAERPEGSVSTLKIQRTQQEDSAVYLCASSFADSSNQPQHFGDGTRLSIL.

The genes are TRBV29-1 and TRBJ2-2. The CDR3 runs to 12 residues. Germline lookup yields CDR1 SQVTM and CDR2 ANQGSEA. The CDR3 protein is CSARLWTGELFF.

The chain links TRBV3-1 to TRBJ2-5; there is no DNA to check the TCRdb D call of TRBD1. The CDR3 loop spans 16 amino acids. The germline V gene has CDR1 LGHDT and CDR2 YNNKEL (reference sequence). The CDR3 here is CASSSWGAGGEETQYF.

V is TRBV7-9 and J is TRBJ2-1. CDR3 length: 15 amino acids. Per the germline V gene, CDR1 is SEHNR and CDR2 is FQNEAQ (reference sequence). CDR3 protein: CASSLSRGQYNEQFF.

V is TRBV19 and J is TRBJ2-7. This CDR3 region has 13 residues. Germline CDR1 reads LNHDA; CDR2 reads SQIVND (reference sequence). The CDR3 loop reads CASSTNADYEQYF.

The chain links TRBV28 to TRBJ2-7; TCRdb gives TRBD2 as the D gene, but with no DNA this cannot be confirmed. The CDR3 totals 15 residues. Per germline, CDR1 MDHEN and CDR2 SYDVKM. The CDR3 protein is CASSLTSDKPYEQYF.

The chain combines TRBV6-2 or TRBV6-3 with TRBJ1-1; the TCRdb D gene call, TRBD1, has no DNA to confirm it. Germline V gene lookup returns CDR1 MNHEY and CDR2 SVGEGT. CDR3 length: 15 residues. The CDR3 protein is CASSLGREVKTEAFF.

The V call is TRBV25-1, the J call TRBJ2-7; TCRdb proposes TRBD1, but this gene call is untestable without DNA. This CDR3 is 12 amino acids long. Germline V gene lookup returns CDR1 MGHDK and CDR2 SYGVNS. Here the CDR3 reads CASSDPGNEQYF.

This chain connects TRBV29-1 to TRBJ2-1; TCRdb's D gene call, TRBD1, goes unchecked for lack of DNA. The length of the CDR3 is 17 residues. Germline values: CDR1 SQVTM, CDR2 ANQGSEA. CDR3: CSVDAIIRDRGGNEQFF.

The chain uses TRBV7-9 and TRBJ2-7; TCRdb designates TRBD2, a call that cannot be tested without DNA. The germline V gene has CDR1 SEHNR and CDR2 FQNEAQ (reference sequence). The CDR3 spans 15 residues. CDR3 protein: CASSPQWEGAYEQYF.

Its frequency marks this clonotype as medium-sized. The chain has TRBV7-6 and TRBJ2-2; TCRdb picks TRBD1, but there is no DNA to check that call. This CDR3 is built from 15 residues. Germline CDR1 and CDR2: SGHVS and FNYEAQ. The CDR3: CASTSGQVNTGELFF.

The CDR3 region is CASMDRENTGELFF. The chain recombines TRBV25-1 with TRBJ2-2; absent DNA, TCRdb's TRBD1 call cannot be checked. The CDR3 consists of 14 residues. Germline CDR1 is MGHDK and CDR2 is SYGVNS.

V gene TRBV10-3 combines with J gene TRBJ2-7; TCRdb's D gene call, TRBD2, goes unchecked for lack of DNA. The CDR3 totals 14 residues. Germline V gene lookup returns CDR1 ENHRY and CDR2 SYGVKD. CDR3 sequence reads: CAITPGGTNYEQYF.